This paragraph covers one TCR beta chain sequence. Its antigen is as yet unknown. These data are taken from a study of cytomegalovirus exposure and HLA in healthy donors. PCR involved 60 Vbeta and 13 Jbeta primers. Method: immunoSEQ multiplex PCR; TCRdb's copy keeps in-frame clones and lacks some. The listing contains some 70,000 clones. General study findings and limits: It was only CMV serostatus that was available as immune exposure information.

This sequence was found in a female donor in good health and CMV-seropositive. The specimen sequenced was PBMCs.

The CDR3 DNA follows: TGCGCCAGCAGTGATAGCGGTTACACCGGGGAGCTGTTTTTT. Translation: CASSDSGYTGELFF. The chain employs TRBV10-2 and TRBJ2-2, with a tentative D call TRBD2 (6 bases). Trimming shortened V by 3 bases and J by 3 bases, and 8 bases separated the two germline ends. CDR1 and CDR2 from the germline V gene are WSHSY and SAAADI. The CDR3 length is 14 residues.